This TCR beta chain stems from a study of T cells in severe cutaneous drug reactions (dated by TCRdb to about 2019). With respect to the entire study: Recruitment took place between the early 2010s and the late 2010s, drawing patients from Taiwan, Thailand and a European registry network. Enrollment was limited to patients whose SJS/TEN or DRESS diagnosis was probable or definite according to RegiSCAR criteria. The Naranjo algorithm and the ALDEN drug causality algorithm were used to assign the culprit drug. Blister fluids/cells, PBMC and other biological samples were taken from patients in the acute stage or the recovery stage. Bulk TCR sequencing was combined with single-cell sequencing, quantitative PCR validation, functional assays and transgenic mouse experiments. Libraries were prepared using iRepertoire multiplex PCR, and a comparison was cited by the authors in which similar capture of abundant clonotypes was shown across iRepertoire and 5' RACE methods with or without UMI.

The germline V gene (reference sequence) sets CDR1 to GTSNPN and CDR2 to SVGIG. From the cysteine through the phenylalanine, the CDR3 covers 13 amino acids. No DNA sequence was recorded. For both bulk and single-cell sequencing, libraries were prepared with the iRepertoire multiplex PCR system using TCR subtype-specific primers. Bulk TCR beta libraries were generated by multiplex PCR with primers targeting V, D and J gene regions. Roughly 85-500 ng of RNA per sample served as input for bulk TCR library preparation. An Illumina MiSeq was used to sequence bulk TCR beta amplicons. In the authors' own workflow: Sample misassignments and low-quality sequencing reads were removed through quality control steps. The CDR3 was defined as the amino acids lying between the Y[YFLI]C motif of the V gene and the [FW]GXGT motif of the J segment. TRBV and TRBJ gene assignments and CDR3 clonotypes followed the IMGT database. Per-sample TRBV expression was normalized to the mean of the same gene in PBMC from just under 45 healthy donors. The reads went through TCRdb reprocessing, and each CDR3 protein sequence gets one entry with no DNA. These V and J calls derive from TCRdb rather than the authors' analysis. The sample table records tens of thousands of distinct CDR3 sequences. The top ten hold approximately 7% of the sample.

Sequenced donors were patients with carbamazepine-induced Stevens-Johnson syndrome or toxic epidermal necrolysis (CBZ-SJS/TEN). The peripheral blood repertoires were taken from CBZ-SJS/TEN patients of two origins, about five Han Chinese and roughly 6 European. To search for drug-specific clonotypes, the T cell receptor repertoires of patients with drug-induced severe cutaneous adverse reactions were profiled by next-generation sequencing. RNA was isolated either from blister cells of skin lesions or from peripheral blood mononuclear cells. Results the study describes overall, beyond this receptor: Although undetectable or scarce in tolerant-control and healthy-donor PBMC, a public TCRbeta CDR3 was found in all seven CBZ-SJS/TEN blister samples, at a mean of roughly 13%. CBZ-SJS/TEN patients showed strongly increased TRBV12-4 usage, with averages of roughly 34% in blister cells and about 5.5% in PBMC. The authors stated that further study is still needed to find out whether the public TCR applies more generally to SJS/TEN caused by other drugs.

No count is recorded, though its frequency marks this clonotype as medium-sized (0.01 to 0.1%). Its specific antigen is unknown. The rearrangement combines TRBV30 with TRBJ2-7; TCRdb outputs TRBD2, but without DNA this stays unchecked. Input material: PBMCs. The receptor was derived from a human donor with toxic epidermal necrolysis, a severe cutaneous drug reaction. The CDR3 corresponds to CAWSLAETYEQYF.